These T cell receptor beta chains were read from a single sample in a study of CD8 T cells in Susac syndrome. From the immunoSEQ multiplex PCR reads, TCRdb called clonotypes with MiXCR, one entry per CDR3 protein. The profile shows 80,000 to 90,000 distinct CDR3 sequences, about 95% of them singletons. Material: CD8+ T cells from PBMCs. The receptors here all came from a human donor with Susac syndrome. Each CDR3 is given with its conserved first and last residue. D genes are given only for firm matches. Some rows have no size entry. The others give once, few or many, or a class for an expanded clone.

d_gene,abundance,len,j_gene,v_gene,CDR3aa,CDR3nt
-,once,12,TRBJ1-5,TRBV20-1,CSLGGGYQPQHF,TGCAGCCTCGGAGGGGGATATCAGCCCCAGCATTTT
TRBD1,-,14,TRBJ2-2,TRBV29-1,CSVGDRGSTGELFF,TGCAGCGTTGGAGACAGGGGGAGTACCGGGGAGCTGTTTTTT
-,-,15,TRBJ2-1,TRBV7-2,CASSFGRISYNEQFF,TGTGCCAGCAGCTTCGGGCGGATCTCCTACAATGAGCAGTTCTTC
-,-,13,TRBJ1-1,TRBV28,CASRWQGLTEAFF,TGTGCCAGCAGGTGGCAGGGCCTCACTGAAGCTTTCTTT
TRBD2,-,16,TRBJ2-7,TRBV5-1,CASSSGTSGRAYEQYF,TGCGCCAGCAGCAGCGGGACTAGCGGGAGGGCCTACGAGCAGTACTTC
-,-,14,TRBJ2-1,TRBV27,CASAAGALYNEQFF,TGTGCCAGCGCCGCAGGGGCTCTATACAATGAGCAGTTCTTC
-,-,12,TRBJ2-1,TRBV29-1,CSAEGNHNEQFF,TGCAGCGCCGAAGGGAACCACAATGAGCAGTTCTTC
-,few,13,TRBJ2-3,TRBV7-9,CASSQTGSDTQYF,TGTGCCAGCAGCCAAACAGGGTCCGATACGCAGTATTTT
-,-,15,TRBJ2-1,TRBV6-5,CASSYDKSSYNEQFF,TGTGCCAGCAGTTATGACAAGAGCTCCTACAATGAGCAGTTCTTC
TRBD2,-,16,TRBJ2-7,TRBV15,CATSSFTSGSPYEQYF,TGTGCCACCAGCAGCTTTACTAGCGGTAGCCCCTACGAGCAGTACTTC
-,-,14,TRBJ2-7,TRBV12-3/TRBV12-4,CASSLAPNGYEQYF,TGTGCCAGCAGTCTAGCGCCCAACGGCTACGAGCAGTACTTC
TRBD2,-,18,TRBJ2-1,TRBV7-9,CASSLEMPSGREYNEQFF,TGTGCCAGCAGCTTAGAGATGCCTAGCGGGAGGGAGTACAATGAGCAGTTCTTC
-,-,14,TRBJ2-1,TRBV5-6,CASSHGLIYNEQFF,TGTGCCAGCAGCCACGGACTAATTTACAATGAGCAGTTCTTC
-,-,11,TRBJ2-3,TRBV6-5,CASSGADTQYF,TGTGCCAGCAGCGGGGCAGATACGCAGTATTTT
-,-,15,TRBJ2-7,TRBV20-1,CSARDSGGIPYEQYF,TGCAGTGCTAGAGACTCCGGGGGAATCCCCTACGAGCAGTACTTC
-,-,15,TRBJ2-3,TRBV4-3,CASSQGAGGTDTQYF,TGCGCCAGCAGCCAGGGAGCAGGCGGAACAGATACGCAGTATTTT
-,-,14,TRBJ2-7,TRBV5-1,CASSEGLQMNEQYF,TGCGCCAGCAGCGAGGGCCTACAAATGAACGAGCAGTACTTC
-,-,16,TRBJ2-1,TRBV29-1,CSVEDRRGTLGSEQFF,TGCAGCGTTGAAGATCGTAGGGGAACTTTGGGAAGTGAGCAGTTCTTC
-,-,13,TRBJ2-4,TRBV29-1,CSVEGNGKNIQYF,TGCAGCGTTGAAGGCAACGGTAAAAACATTCAGTACTTC
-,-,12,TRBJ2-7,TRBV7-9,CASSGNFYEQYF,TGTGCCAGCTCCGGAAACTTTTACGAGCAGTACTTC
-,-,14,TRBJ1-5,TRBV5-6,CASSLGASNQPQHF,TGTGCCAGCAGCTTGGGGGCAAGCAATCAGCCCCAGCATTTT
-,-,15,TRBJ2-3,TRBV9,CASSVAGHRADTQYF,TGTGCCAGCAGCGTAGCCGGCCATCGCGCAGATACGCAGTATTTT
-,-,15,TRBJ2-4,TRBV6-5,CASNPRAGAKNIQYF,TGTGCCAGCAACCCAAGGGCCGGGGCGAAAAACATTCAGTACTTC
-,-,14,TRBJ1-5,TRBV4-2,CASSQEWGNQPQHF,TGTGCCAGCAGCCAAGAGTGGGGGAATCAGCCCCAGCATTTT
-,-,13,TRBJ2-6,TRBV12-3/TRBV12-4,CASRDSGANVLTF,TGTGCCAGCAGAGACTCTGGGGCCAACGTCCTGACTTTC